A selection of T cell receptor beta chains follows, all from one sample in a study of graft-versus-host responses after intestinal transplantation. TCRdb's table, derived via immunoSEQ multiplex PCR, lists solely in-frame clones and lacks some. The sample lists about 21,000 clones, 55% to 60% seen once, with 0.95% to 1.1% in the top ten. This specimen consisted of alloreactive CD4+ T cells from a mixed lymphocyte reaction culture, obtained before intestinal transplant. These receptors were obtained from a human patient who received an intestinal transplant. CDR3s include the opening cysteine and the closing phenylalanine or tryptophan. A D gene is named only where the DNA matches it firmly. Some rows have no size entry. The others give once, few or many, or a class for an expanded clone.

CDR3aa: CASSYQGKTYEQYF
CDR3nt: TGTGCCAGCAGTTATCAGGGGAAGACCTACGAGCAGTACTTC
j_gene: TRBJ2-7
len: 14
v_gene: TRBV6-5
d_gene: NA
abundance: NA

CDR3aa: CASGLVVSTGELFF
CDR3nt: TGTGCCAGCGGACTTGTGGTCAGCACCGGGGAGCTGTTTTTT
j_gene: TRBJ2-2
len: 14
v_gene: TRBV6-6
d_gene: NA
abundance: NA

CDR3aa: CASSYRMAYEQYF
CDR3nt: TGTGCCAGCAGTTACAGGATGGCTTACGAGCAGTACTTC
j_gene: TRBJ2-7
len: 13
v_gene: TRBV27
d_gene: NA
abundance: once

CDR3aa: CASSPEGGGYTF
CDR3nt: TGTGCCAGCAGCCCTGAGGGTGGGGGCTACACCTTC
j_gene: TRBJ1-2
len: 12
v_gene: TRBV7-9
d_gene: NA
abundance: NA

CDR3aa: CASSFDGQSGNYGYTF
CDR3nt: TGCGCCAGCAGCTTCGATGGACAGAGCGGTAACTATGGCTACACCTTC
j_gene: TRBJ1-2
len: 16
v_gene: TRBV5-1
d_gene: NA
abundance: NA

CDR3aa: CASSLTTNGAGGDEQFF
CDR3nt: TGCGCCAGCTCCCTTACAACTAATGGAGCGGGGGGGGATGAGCAGTTCTTC
j_gene: TRBJ2-1
len: 17
v_gene: TRBV4-1
d_gene: TRBD2
abundance: NA

CDR3aa: CASSRLAGEYEQYF
CDR3nt: TGTGCCAGCAGTCGACTAGCGGGAGAGTACGAGCAGTACTTC
j_gene: TRBJ2-7
len: 14
v_gene: TRBV6-1
d_gene: TRBD2
abundance: NA

CDR3aa: CASGLSRSSYEQYF
CDR3nt: TGTGCCAGCGGCCTCTCGAGGTCCTCCTACGAGCAGTACTTC
j_gene: TRBJ2-7
len: 14
v_gene: TRBV6-1
d_gene: NA
abundance: NA

CDR3aa: CASSHLPGSETQYF
CDR3nt: TGTGCCAGCAGTCACCTCCCGGGGTCAGAGACCCAGTACTTC
j_gene: TRBJ2-5
len: 14
v_gene: TRBV6-5
d_gene: NA
abundance: few

CDR3aa: CASPPYSIYF
CDR3nt: TGTGCCAGCCCCCCGTACTCGATCTACTTC
j_gene: TRBJ2-5
len: 10
v_gene: TRBV6-4
d_gene: NA
abundance: NA

CDR3aa: CASRSGGYEQYF
CDR3nt: TGTGCCAGCAGAAGTGGAGGTTACGAGCAGTACTTC
j_gene: TRBJ2-7
len: 12
v_gene: TRBV2
d_gene: NA
abundance: few

CDR3aa: CASRLWGLGPDTQYF
CDR3nt: TGTGCCAGCAGGTTGTGGGGACTAGGTCCAGATACGCAGTATTTT
j_gene: TRBJ2-3
len: 15
v_gene: TRBV2
d_gene: TRBD2
abundance: few

CDR3aa: CASSLLLVAGDNEQFF
CDR3nt: TGTGCCAGCAGCTTGTTATTGGTAGCGGGAGACAATGAGCAGTTCTTC
j_gene: TRBJ2-1
len: 16
v_gene: TRBV11-2
d_gene: TRBD2
abundance: NA

CDR3aa: CASSLGPPGTEAFF
CDR3nt: TGTGCCAGCAGCCTGGGGCCCCCAGGAACTGAAGCTTTCTTT
j_gene: TRBJ1-1
len: 14
v_gene: TRBV7-3
d_gene: NA
abundance: NA

CDR3aa: CASSLDRTGNTIYF
CDR3nt: TGTGCCAGCAGCTTGGATCGTACTGGAAACACCATATATTTT
j_gene: TRBJ1-3
len: 14
v_gene: TRBV5-6
d_gene: NA
abundance: few

CDR3aa: CSVDGLAGDKTQYF
CDR3nt: TGCAGCGTTGATGGGTTAGCGGGGGATAAAACCCAGTACTTC
j_gene: TRBJ2-5
len: 14
v_gene: TRBV29-1
d_gene: TRBD2
abundance: NA

CDR3aa: CASSTRGDTEAFF
CDR3nt: TGTGCCAGCAGTACCAGGGGAGACACTGAAGCTTTCTTT
j_gene: TRBJ1-1
len: 13
v_gene: TRBV2
d_gene: NA
abundance: few

CDR3aa: CASSITGTDGYTF
CDR3nt: TGTGCCAGTAGCATTACCGGGACAGATGGCTACACCTTC
j_gene: TRBJ1-2
len: 13
v_gene: TRBV19
d_gene: TRBD1
abundance: NA